This T cell receptor (beta chain) was identified during a study of blood T cell repertoires in COVID-19. Looking at the study overall: Acute and convalescent COVID-19 samples came from the United States, Italy and Spain.

Here immunoSEQ multiplex PCR was the method, and the copy in TCRdb shows in-frame clones only, minus some. This repertoire shows more than 45,000 clones, around nine tenths found once; its top ten account for around 7.1%. V lost 5 bases and J lost 5; bases outside the gene matches: 10. The CDR3 contains 16 residues. Looked up from germline, CDR1 is PRHDT and CDR2 is FYEKMQ (reference sequence). This chain links TRBV13 with TRBJ2-1, with 9 bases that match TRBD1. Input material: peripheral blood. This clonotype was obtained from a woman in her sixties or seventies with COVID-19, enrolled during active disease. Here the CDR3 DNA reads TGTGCCAGCAGCCCCGCGGGACAGGGTGTCCACAATGAGCAGTTCTTC. It specifies CASSPAGQGVHNEQFF.